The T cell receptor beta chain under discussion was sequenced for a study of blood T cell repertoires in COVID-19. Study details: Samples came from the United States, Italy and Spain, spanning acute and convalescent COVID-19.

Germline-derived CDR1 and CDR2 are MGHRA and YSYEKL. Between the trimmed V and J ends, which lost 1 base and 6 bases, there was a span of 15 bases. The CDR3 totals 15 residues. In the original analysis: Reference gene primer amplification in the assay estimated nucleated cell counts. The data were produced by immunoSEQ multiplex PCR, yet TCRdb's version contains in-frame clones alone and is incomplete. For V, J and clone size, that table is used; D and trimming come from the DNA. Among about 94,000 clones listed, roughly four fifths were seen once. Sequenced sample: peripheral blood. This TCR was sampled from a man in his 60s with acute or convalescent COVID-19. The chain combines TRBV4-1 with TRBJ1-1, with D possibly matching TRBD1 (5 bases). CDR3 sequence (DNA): TGCGCCAGCAGCCAAGGCCTCAGGGTTGGGGCTGAAGCTTTCTTT. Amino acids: CASSQGLRVGAEAFF.